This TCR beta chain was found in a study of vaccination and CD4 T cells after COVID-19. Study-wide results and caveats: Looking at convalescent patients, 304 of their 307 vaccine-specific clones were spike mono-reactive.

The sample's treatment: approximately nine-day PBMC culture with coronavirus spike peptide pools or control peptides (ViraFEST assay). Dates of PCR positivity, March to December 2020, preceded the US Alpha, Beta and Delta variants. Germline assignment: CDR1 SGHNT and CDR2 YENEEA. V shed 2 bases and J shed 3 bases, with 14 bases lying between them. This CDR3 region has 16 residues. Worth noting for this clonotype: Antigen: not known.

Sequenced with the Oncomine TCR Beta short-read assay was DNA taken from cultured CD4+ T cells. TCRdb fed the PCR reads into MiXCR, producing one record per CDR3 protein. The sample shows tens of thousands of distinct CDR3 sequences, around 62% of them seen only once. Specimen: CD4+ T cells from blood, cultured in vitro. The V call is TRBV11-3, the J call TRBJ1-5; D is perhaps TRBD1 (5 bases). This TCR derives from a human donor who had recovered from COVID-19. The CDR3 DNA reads TGTGCCAGCAGCTTACCCGCCGACAGAGCCAATCAGCCCCAGCATTTT. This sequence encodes CASSLPADRANQPQHF.